This T cell receptor beta chain was sequenced during a study of blood T cell repertoires in COVID-19. Whole-study context: The United States, Italy and Spain provided the acute and convalescent COVID-19 samples. T cells, B-cell-depleted T cells, or PBMCs provided the cDNA or gDNA that served as material.

Germline values: CDR1 SGHNT, CDR2 YYREEE (reference sequence). The CDR3 totals 15 residues. J was trimmed by 0 bases and V by 0 bases; bases with no gene match: 2. Methods used by the authors: It was from reference gene primer amplification that nucleated cell counts were estimated. Method: immunoSEQ multiplex PCR; TCRdb's copy keeps in-frame clones and lacks some. Clonal size and the V and J genes are those of that table, whereas D and trimming came from the DNA. The sample contains about 91,000 clones, roughly 78% of which appear only once. The sequence was obtained from a man over 45 with active or convalescent COVID-19. The chain combines TRBV5-4 with TRBJ1-1, with 7 bases lining up with TRBD1. The sample comprised peripheral blood. CDR3 amino acids: CASSLDRGLNTEAFF. CDR3 bases: TGTGCCAGCAGCTTGGACAGGGGTTTGAACACTGAAGCTTTCTTT. Full variable domain (remainder filled in from reference TRBV5-4 and TRBJ1-1): ETGVTQSPTHLIKTRGQQVTLRCSSQSGHNTVSWYQQALGQGPQFIFQYYREEENGRGNFPPRFSGLQFPNYSSELNVNALELDDSALYLCASSLDRGLNTEAFFGQGTRLTVV.